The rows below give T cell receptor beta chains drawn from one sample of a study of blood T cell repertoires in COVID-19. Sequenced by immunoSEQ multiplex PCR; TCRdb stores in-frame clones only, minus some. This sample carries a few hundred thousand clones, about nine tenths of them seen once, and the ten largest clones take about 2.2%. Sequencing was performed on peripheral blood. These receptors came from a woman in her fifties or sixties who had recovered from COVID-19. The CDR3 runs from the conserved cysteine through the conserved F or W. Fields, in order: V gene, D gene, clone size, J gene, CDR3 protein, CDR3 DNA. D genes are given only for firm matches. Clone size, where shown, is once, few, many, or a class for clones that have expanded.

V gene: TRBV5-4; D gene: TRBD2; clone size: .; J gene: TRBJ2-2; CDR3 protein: CASSSSGGGRGTGELFF; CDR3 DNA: TGTGCCAGCAGCTCCTCCGGCGGGGGGCGGGGGACCGGGGAGCTGTTTTTT
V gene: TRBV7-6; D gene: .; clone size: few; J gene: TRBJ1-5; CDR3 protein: CASSLLGGMDSNQPQHF; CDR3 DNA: TGTGCCAGCAGCTTACTGGGGGGAATGGATAGCAATCAGCCCCAGCATTTT
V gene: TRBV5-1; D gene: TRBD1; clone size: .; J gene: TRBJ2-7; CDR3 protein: CASSLGGTDSSYEQYF; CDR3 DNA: TGCGCCAGCAGCTTGGGGGGGACAGACAGCTCCTACGAGCAGTACTTC
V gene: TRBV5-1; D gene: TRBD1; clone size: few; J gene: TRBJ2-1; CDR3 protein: CASSFGQGNEQFF; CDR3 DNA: TGCGCCAGCAGCTTTGGACAGGGTAATGAGCAGTTCTTC
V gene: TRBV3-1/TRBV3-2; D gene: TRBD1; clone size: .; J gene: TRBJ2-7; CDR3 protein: CASSRGTGSYEQYF; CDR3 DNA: TGTGCCAGCAGCCGTGGGACAGGGTCCTACGAGCAGTACTTC
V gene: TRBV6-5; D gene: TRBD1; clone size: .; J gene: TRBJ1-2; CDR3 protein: CASSYSSAGGNGYTF; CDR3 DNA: TGTGCCAGCAGTTACTCGAGTGCAGGGGGTAATGGCTACACCTTC
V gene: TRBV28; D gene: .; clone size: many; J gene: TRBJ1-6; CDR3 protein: CASSPSYNSPLHF; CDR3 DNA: TGTGCCAGCAGCCCGTCTTATAATTCACCCCTCCACTTT
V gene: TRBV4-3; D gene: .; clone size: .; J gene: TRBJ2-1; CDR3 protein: CASSQEGLAIYNEQFF; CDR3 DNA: TGCGCCAGCAGCCAGGAAGGCCTAGCGATATACAATGAGCAGTTCTTC
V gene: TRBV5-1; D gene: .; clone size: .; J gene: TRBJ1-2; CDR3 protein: CASRTGNGYTF; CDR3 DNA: TGCGCCAGCAGGACCGGGAATGGCTACACCTTC
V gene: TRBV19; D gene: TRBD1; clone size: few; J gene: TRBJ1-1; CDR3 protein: CASSQAGGVEAFF; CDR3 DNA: TGTGCCAGCAGTCAGGCAGGGGGCGTAGAAGCTTTCTTT
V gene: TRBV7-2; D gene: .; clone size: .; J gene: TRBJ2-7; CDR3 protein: CASSSQGYGEQYF; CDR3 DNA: TGTGCCAGCAGCTCCCAGGGGTACGGCGAGCAGTACTTC
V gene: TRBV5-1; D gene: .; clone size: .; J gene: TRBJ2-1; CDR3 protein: CASGNRDNEQFF; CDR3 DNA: TGCGCCAGCGGCAACAGGGACAATGAGCAGTTCTTC
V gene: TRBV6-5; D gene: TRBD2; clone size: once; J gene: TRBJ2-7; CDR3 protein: CASSSRLAGRYEQYF; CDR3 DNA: TGTGCCAGCAGTTCCCGACTAGCGGGGAGGTACGAGCAGTACTTC
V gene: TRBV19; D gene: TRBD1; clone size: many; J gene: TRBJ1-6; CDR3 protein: CASSLGTEGSPLHF; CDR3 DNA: TGTGCCAGTAGTCTCGGGACAGAGGGATCCCCCCTCCACTTT
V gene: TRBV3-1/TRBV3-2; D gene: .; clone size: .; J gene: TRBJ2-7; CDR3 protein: CASSQEAFSYEQYF; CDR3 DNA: TGTGCCAGCAGCCAAGAAGCCTTCTCCTACGAGCAGTACTTC
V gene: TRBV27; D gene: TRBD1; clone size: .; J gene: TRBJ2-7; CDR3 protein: CASSLWTGQTYEQYF; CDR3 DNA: TGTGCCAGCAGTTTGTGGACAGGTCAGACCTACGAGCAGTACTTC
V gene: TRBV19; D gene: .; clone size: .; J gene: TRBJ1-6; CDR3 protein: CASSIPSRARSPLHF; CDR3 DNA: TGTGCCAGTAGTATACCGTCCAGGGCTCGCTCACCCCTCCACTTT
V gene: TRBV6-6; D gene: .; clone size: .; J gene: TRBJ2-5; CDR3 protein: CASSFWLGGQETQYF; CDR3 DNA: TGTGCCAGCAGTTTTTGGTTAGGGGGACAAGAGACCCAGTACTTC
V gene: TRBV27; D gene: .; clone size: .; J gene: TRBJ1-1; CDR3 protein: CASSLVPLRGTEAFF; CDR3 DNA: TGTGCCAGCAGTTTGGTTCCTCTACGGGGCACTGAAGCTTTCTTT
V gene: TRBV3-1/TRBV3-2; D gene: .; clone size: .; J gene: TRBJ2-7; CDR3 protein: CASSRSSYEQYF; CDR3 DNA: TGTGCCAGCAGTAGGAGCTCCTACGAGCAGTACTTC